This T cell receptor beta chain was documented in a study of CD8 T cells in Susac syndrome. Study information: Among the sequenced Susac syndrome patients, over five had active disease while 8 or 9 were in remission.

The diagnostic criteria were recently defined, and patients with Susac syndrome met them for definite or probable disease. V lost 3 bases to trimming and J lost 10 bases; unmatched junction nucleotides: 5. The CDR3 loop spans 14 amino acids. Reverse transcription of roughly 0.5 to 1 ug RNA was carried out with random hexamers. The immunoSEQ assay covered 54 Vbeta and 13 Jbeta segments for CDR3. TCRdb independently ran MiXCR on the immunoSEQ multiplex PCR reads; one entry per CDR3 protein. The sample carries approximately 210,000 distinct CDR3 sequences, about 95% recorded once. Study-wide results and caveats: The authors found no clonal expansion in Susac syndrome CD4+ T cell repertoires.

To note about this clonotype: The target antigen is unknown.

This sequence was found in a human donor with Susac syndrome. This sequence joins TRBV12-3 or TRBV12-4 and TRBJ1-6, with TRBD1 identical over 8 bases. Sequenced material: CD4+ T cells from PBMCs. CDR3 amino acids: CASSFGQGRSPLHF. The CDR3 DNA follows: TGTGCCAGCAGTTTTGGACAGGGACGCTCACCCCTCCACTTT.